Listed below are T cell receptor beta chains from one sample, sequenced in a study of molecular identifiers for immune sequencing clone quantification. TCRdb re-analysed the PCR reads in MiXCR, keeping a single row per CDR3 protein. The table has 65,000 to 70,000 distinct CDR3 sequences, 15% to 20% seen once; the top ten hold approximately 1.5%. Sequenced sample: naive CD8+ T cells from blood, with Jurkat cell RNA spiked in. The receptor source for this set is a human donor in good health. Some libraries in this study had Jurkat cell RNA spiked in. Each CDR3 is given with its conserved first and last residue. A D gene is named only where the DNA matches it firmly. For some rows the clone size is stated as once, few or many, or as a class when expanded; others skip it.

DNA	CDR3	J	size	V	D
TGTGCCAGCAGCGGAACAGGGTTCACTGAAGCTTTCTTT	CASSGTGFTEAFF	TRBJ1-1	many	TRBV9	NA
TGTGCCAGCAGCTTAGGTCCGGGGGGAAGGAACGAGCAGTACTTC	CASSLGPGGRNEQYF	TRBJ2-7	many	TRBV7-8	TRBD2
TGTGCCAGCAGTTTTGGTCTAGCGGGAGGAGGCGGTGAGCAGTTCTTC	CASSFGLAGGGGEQFF	TRBJ2-1	many	TRBV27	TRBD2
TGCGCCAGCAGCCAAGAGCTAGTTAGCGGGAGAACCGGGGAGCTGCTTTTT	CASSQELVSGRTGELLF	TRBJ2-2	few	TRBV4-1	TRBD2
TGCAGCGTTGAATTGACACAGGCCCGCACAGATACGCAGTATTTT	CSVELTQARTDTQYF	TRBJ2-3	many	TRBV29-1	NA
TGTGCCAGCAGTGAGGTCGCCGGGGAGCTGTTTTTT	CASSEVAGELFF	TRBJ2-2	many	TRBV6-6	NA
TGTGCCAGCAGCCAGAACCCTGGGACAGGGGAGTACTTC	CASSQNPGTGEYF	TRBJ2-4	many	TRBV14	TRBD1
TGTGCCAGTAGAAAGGGGGCAGGGGGCTTTGGCTACACCTTC	CASRKGAGGFGYTF	TRBJ1-2	many	TRBV7-8	TRBD1
TGTGCCAGCAGTTTTTCGACAGGGAGAAATTCACCCCTCCACTTT	CASSFSTGRNSPLHF	TRBJ1-6	many	TRBV14	TRBD1
TGTGCCAGCAGCTCGGGAAATCCCTACGAGCAGTACTTC	CASSSGNPYEQYF	TRBJ2-7	many	TRBV11-2	NA
TGTGCCTGGAGTGTATTAGTTTACAATGAGCAGTTCTTC	CAWSVLVYNEQFF	TRBJ2-1	many	TRBV30	NA
TGCGCCAGCAGCCATGCCGGTGACAGGGACGGGACTGAAGCTTTCTTT	CASSHAGDRDGTEAFF	TRBJ1-1	many	TRBV4-1	TRBD1
TGTGCCAGCAGTGGAGGTCCCGGGACAGGGTATGGCTACACCTTC	CASSGGPGTGYGYTF	TRBJ1-2	many	TRBV6-1	TRBD1
TGCAGTGCTAGAGATATCCAGGGAGGATGGATCGCTGAAGCTTTCTTT	CSARDIQGGWIAEAFF	TRBJ1-1	many	TRBV20-1	NA
TGTGCCAGCAGTTTAACTTACGGGGTTACTCGGCCCCAGCATTTT	CASSLTYGVTRPQHF	TRBJ1-5	many	TRBV27	NA
TGTGCCAGCTGGGTATCGGGGGGCAATCAGCCCCAGCATTTT	CASWVSGGNQPQHF	TRBJ1-5	NA	TRBV6-6	NA
TGTGCCAGCAGCAATAGGGGGCAATACGAGCAGTACTTC	CASSNRGQYEQYF	TRBJ2-7	many	TRBV11-3	TRBD1
TGTGCCAGCCGCGGGGAGGACTACGAGCAGTACTTC	CASRGEDYEQYF	TRBJ2-7	NA	TRBV7-8	NA
TGTGCCACCACGGGGGGGCTGAACACTGAAGCTTTCTTT	CATTGGLNTEAFF	TRBJ1-1	few	TRBV24-1	NA
TGCGCCAGCAGCCAAGACCCGATCGACTATAATTCACCCCTCCACTTT	CASSQDPIDYNSPLHF	TRBJ1-6	many	TRBV4-3	NA
TGTGCCAGCAGCTCCCCGACAGGGTTTGAAAATGAGCAGTTCTTC	CASSSPTGFENEQFF	TRBJ2-1	NA	TRBV7-6	TRBD1
TGCAGTGCGTGGGACAGAGGCGAGCAGTACTTC	CSAWDRGEQYF	TRBJ2-7	many	TRBV20-1	TRBD1
TGTGCCAGCGGATGGACGGAGGAGGTCAACCCCTACGAGCAGTACTTC	CASGWTEEVNPYEQYF	TRBJ2-7	many	TRBV28	NA
TGTGCCAGCAGCTCGGATTCAGATACGCAGTATTTT	CASSSDSDTQYF	TRBJ2-3	many	TRBV7-9	NA
TGCGCCAGCAGCTCTGACAGGGGCACTGAAGCTTTCTTT	CASSSDRGTEAFF	TRBJ1-1	many	TRBV4-3	TRBD1
TGTGCCGTACAACAGGGCGCCTCCTACAATGAGCAGTTCTTC	CAVQQGASYNEQFF	TRBJ2-1	few	TRBV18	NA
TGTGCCAGCAGCCCAAGAGTCAGGACTAGCGAGAACAATGAGCAGTTCTTC	CASSPRVRTSENNEQFF	TRBJ2-1	many	TRBV11-3	TRBD2
TGTGCCAGCAGCGTAACGGCAGCCCGCGGGTCACCCCTCCACTTT	CASSVTAARGSPLHF	TRBJ1-6	many	TRBV9	NA
TGTGCCAGCAGCCCGGACGGCTACGAGCAGTACTTC	CASSPDGYEQYF	TRBJ2-7	many	TRBV14	NA